This T cell receptor (beta chain) was recorded in a study of T cells after posttransplantation cyclophosphamide. The repertoire was sequenced with immunoSEQ multiplex PCR; TCRdb's copy has only in-frame clones and lacks some. This table holds 17,000 or so clones, roughly nine tenths found once. Cyclophosphamide on days +3 and +4 followed busulfan-fludarabine conditioning and a marrow graft. CDR1 is SGHTA, CDR2 FQGTGA, per germline. The V end lost 4 bases, the J end lost 9 bases, and 19 bases lay between the germline ends. CDR3 length equals 15 residues. This TCR was recovered from a male patient aged 55 to 69 who received an allogeneic stem cell transplant from a related donor and was CMV-positive. Some T cells could come from the graft donor. J is TRBJ2-1 and V is TRBV7-3; D is possibly TRBD1 (8 bases). The starting material was CD4+ T cells sorted from blood, obtained after allogeneic stem cell transplant with posttransplant cyclophosphamide. The CDR3 loop reads CASSSSGPDRGEQFF. Here the CDR3 DNA reads TGTGCCAGCAGCTCTAGCGGACCAGACAGGGGTGAGCAGTTCTTC. The full variable domain, completed using reference TRBV7-3 and TRBJ2-1, is GAGVSQTPSNKVTEKGKYVELRCDPISGHTALYWYRQSLGQGPEFLIYFQGTGAADDSGLPNDRFFAVRPEGSVSTLKIQRTERGDSAVYLCASSSSGPDRGEQFFGPGTRLTVL.